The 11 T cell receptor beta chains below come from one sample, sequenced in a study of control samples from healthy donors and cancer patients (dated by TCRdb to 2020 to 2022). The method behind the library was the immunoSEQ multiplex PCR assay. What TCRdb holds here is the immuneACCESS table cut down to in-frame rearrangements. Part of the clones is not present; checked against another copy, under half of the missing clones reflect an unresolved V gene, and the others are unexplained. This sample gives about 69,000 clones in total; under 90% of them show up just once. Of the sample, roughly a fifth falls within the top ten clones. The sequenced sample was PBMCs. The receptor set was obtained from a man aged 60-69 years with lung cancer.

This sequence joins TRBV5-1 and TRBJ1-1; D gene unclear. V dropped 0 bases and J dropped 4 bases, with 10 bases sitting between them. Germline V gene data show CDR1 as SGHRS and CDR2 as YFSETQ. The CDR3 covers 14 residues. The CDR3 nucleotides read TGCGCCAGCAGCTTGGAAGTCCCTGGCACTGAAGCTTTCTTT. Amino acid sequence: CASSLEVPGTEAFF.

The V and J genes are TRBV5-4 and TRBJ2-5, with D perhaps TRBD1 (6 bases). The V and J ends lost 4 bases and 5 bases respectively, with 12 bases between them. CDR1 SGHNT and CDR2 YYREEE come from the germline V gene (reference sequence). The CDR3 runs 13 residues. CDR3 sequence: CASSAQGLETQYF. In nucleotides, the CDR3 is TGTGCCAGCAGCGCCCAGGGGTTGGAGACCCAGTACTTC. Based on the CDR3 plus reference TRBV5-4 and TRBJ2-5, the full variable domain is ETGVTQSPTHLIKTRGQQVTLRCSSQSGHNTVSWYQQALGQGPQFIFQYYREEENGRGNFPPRFSGLQFPNYSSELNVNALELDDSALYLCASSAQGLETQYFGPGTRLLVL.

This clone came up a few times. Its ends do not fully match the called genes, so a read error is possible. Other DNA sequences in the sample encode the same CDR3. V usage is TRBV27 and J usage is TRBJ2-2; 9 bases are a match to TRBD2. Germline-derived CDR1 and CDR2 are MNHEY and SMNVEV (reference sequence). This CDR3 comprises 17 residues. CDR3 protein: CPRSSETRGGRTGELFF. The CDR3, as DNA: TGCCCCCGCAGTTCAGAAACGCGGGGGGGCCGGACCGGGGAGCTGTTTTTT.

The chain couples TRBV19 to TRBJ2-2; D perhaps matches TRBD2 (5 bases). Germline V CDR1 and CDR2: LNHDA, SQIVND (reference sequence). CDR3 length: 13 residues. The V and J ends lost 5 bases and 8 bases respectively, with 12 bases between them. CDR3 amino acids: CASSSLALGELFF. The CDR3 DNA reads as TGTGCCAGTAGTTCTTTAGCGTTAGGGGAGCTGTTTTTT.

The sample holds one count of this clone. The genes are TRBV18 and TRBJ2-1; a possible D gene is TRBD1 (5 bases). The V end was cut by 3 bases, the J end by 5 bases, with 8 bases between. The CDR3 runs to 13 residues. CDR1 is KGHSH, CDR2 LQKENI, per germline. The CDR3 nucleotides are TGTGCCAGCTCACCTAAAGGGGACAATGAGCAGTTCTTC. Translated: CASSPKGDNEQFF.

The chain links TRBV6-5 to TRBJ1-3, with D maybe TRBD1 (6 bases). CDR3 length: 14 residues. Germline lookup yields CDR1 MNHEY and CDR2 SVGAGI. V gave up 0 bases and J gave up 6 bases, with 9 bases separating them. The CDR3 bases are TGTGCCAGCAGTTACTCCCCAGGGGAAAACACCATATATTTT. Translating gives CASSYSPGENTIYF.

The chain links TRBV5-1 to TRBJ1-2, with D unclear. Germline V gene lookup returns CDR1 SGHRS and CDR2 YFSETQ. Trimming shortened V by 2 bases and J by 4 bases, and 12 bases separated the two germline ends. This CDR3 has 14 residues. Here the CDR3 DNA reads TGCGCCAGCAGCTTCGGGGATTTGACCTATGGCTACACCTTC. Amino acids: CASSFGDLTYGYTF.

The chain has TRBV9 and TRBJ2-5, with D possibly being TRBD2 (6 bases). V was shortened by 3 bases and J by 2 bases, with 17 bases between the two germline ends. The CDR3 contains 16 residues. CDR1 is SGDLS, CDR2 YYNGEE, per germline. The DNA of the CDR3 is TGTGCCAGCAGCGGAGATGTCAATGGGGGGCAAGAGACCCAGTACTTC. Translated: CASSGDVNGGQETQYF.

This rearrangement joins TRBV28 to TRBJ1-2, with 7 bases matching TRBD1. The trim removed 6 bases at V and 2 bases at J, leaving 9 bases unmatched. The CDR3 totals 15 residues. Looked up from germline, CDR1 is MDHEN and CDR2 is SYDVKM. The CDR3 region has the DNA TGTGCCAGCAGACCCCTCAAACAGGGGAACTATGGCTACACCTTC. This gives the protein CASRPLKQGNYGYTF.

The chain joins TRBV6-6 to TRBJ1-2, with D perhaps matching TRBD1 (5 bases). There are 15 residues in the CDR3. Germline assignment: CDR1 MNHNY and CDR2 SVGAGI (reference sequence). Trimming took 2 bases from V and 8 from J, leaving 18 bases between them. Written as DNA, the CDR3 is TGTGCCAGCAGTTACCAACCCCGACGGGACGGGGGCTACACCTTC. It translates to CASSYQPRRDGGYTF.

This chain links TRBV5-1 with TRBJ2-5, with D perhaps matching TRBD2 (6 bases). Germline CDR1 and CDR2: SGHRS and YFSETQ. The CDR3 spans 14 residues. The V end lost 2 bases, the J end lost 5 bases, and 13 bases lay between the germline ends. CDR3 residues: CASSFPGTEETQYF. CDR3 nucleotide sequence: TGCGCCAGCAGCTTTCCAGGGACTGAGGAGACCCAGTACTTC.